These 3 T cell receptor beta chains came from one sample sequenced in a study of radiotherapy plus CTLA-4 blockade in lung cancer (dated by TCRdb to the late 2010s). The protocol used for the library was the immunoSEQ multiplex PCR assay. Here the immuneACCESS table is served through TCRdb, limited to in-frame sequences with V and J called. Missing clones are a known gap in these copies; in checked studies unresolved V genes cover under half, and the rest lacks a known reason. The sample includes about 77,000 clones, with over 65% observed a single time. The ten top clones hold roughly a tenth of the sample. The sample in question was peripheral blood, obtained from a patient treated with radiotherapy plus ipilimumab. The receptors derive from a human donor with non-small cell lung cancer whose response to radiotherapy plus ipilimumab could not be evaluated.

This clone was observed a handful of times. This chain connects TRBV29-1 to TRBJ2-3; D might be TRBD2 (7 bases). The CDR3 runs 16 residues. V lost 0 bases and J lost 1, with 14 bases in between. The germline V gene encodes CDR1 SQVTM and CDR2 ANQGSEA. This CDR3 reads CSVEDWGGAGTDTQYF. In nucleotides, the CDR3 is TGCAGCGTTGAAGATTGGGGGGGGGCCGGCACAGATACGCAGTATTTT.

The rearrangement links TRBV11-3 to TRBJ2-3; 10 bases map to TRBD1. Looked up from germline, CDR1 is SGHNT and CDR2 is YENEEA. V gave up 5 bases and J gave up 0 bases; unmatched junction bases: 2. The CDR3 spans 15 residues. DNA of the CDR3: TGTGCCAGCAGCCGGGACAGGGGTAGCACAGATACGCAGTATTTT. Translating gives CASSRDRGSTDTQYF.

Here the CDR3 DNA reads TGTGCCAGCACCGTGGCTCTCACAGATACGCAGTATTTT. This translates into CASTVALTDTQYF. The rearrangement joins TRBV9 to TRBJ2-3; D is ambiguous. This CDR3 is built from 13 residues. Germline loops: CDR1 SGDLS, CDR2 YYNGEE. Between the trimmed V and J ends, which lost 6 bases and 2 bases, there was a span of 10 bases.